This T cell receptor beta chain was observed in a study of T cells after yellow fever vaccination. General observations from the study: In FACS-sorted repertoires, abundant clonotypes from the bulk population could appear as contaminants.

Worth noting for this clonotype: Its antigen is currently unknown.

TCRdb recomputed calls from the 5' RACE reads with MiXCR, one row per CDR3 protein. The data hold hundreds of thousands of distinct CDR3 sequences, with 6.2% observed a single time. The TCR sequence derives from a young man who received the YFV17D yellow fever vaccine. Specimen: PBMCs, collected 5 days after the yellow fever booster vaccination.

The CDR3 loop is CASSQRENGNQDEQFF. As DNA, the CDR3 is TGCGCCAGCAGCCAACGCGAGAATGGGAACCAGGATGAGCAGTTCTTC. This chain links TRBV4-3 with TRBJ2-1; no firm D call. In germline, CDR1 is LGHNA, CDR2 YSLEER. The CDR3 totals 16 residues. Deletions cut 2 bases from V and 8 bases from J, with 19 bases between.